This T cell receptor (beta chain) was found in a study of blood T cells in healthy people across ages. Study outcomes and limitations: In long-lived donors, naive CD4+ cell counts and diversity exceeded those of aged donors.

A second PCR, run for 7 to 11 cycles, used a sample-barcoded 5' primer plus a J-beta primer mix. TCRdb passed the 5' RACE reads through MiXCR, listing each CDR3 protein once. The sample lists 750,000 to 1,000,000 distinct CDR3 sequences, about 28% occurring once. Remarks on this clonotype: Its antigen is not known.

CDR1 is LGHDT and CDR2 is YNNKEL in the germline V gene (reference sequence). The V and J ends lost 4 bases and 2 bases respectively, with 15 bases between them. The CDR3 extends over 16 amino acids. These records were also assigned to another study, of T cells of mothers and their children. That work adds: The extracted RNA was employed in its entirety for cDNA synthesis, at 1.5 ug per 15 ul.

This sequence joins TRBV3-1 and TRBJ2-4; the D gene is possibly TRBD1 (5 bases). The clonotype was recovered from a woman between 40 and 50 years old in good health. Sequencing was done on a sample of blood. CDR3 in amino acids: CASSPFPQGTKNIQYF. CDR3 in DNA: TGTGCCAGCAGCCCTTTCCCCCAGGGTACCAAAAACATTCAGTACTTC.